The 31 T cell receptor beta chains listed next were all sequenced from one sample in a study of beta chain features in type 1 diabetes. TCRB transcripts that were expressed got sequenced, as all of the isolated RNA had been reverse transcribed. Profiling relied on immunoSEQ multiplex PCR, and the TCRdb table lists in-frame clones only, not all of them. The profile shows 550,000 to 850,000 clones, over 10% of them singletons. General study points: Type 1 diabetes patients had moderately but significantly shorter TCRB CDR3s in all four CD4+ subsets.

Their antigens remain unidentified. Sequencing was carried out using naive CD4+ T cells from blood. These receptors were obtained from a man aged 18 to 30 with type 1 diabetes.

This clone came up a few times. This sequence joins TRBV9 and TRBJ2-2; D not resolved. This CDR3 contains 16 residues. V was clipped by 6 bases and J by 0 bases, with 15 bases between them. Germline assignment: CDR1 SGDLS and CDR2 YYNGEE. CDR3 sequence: CASTPKGRTNTGELFF. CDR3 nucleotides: TGTGCCAGCACACCCAAGGGAAGGACGAACACCGGGGAGCTGTTTTTT.

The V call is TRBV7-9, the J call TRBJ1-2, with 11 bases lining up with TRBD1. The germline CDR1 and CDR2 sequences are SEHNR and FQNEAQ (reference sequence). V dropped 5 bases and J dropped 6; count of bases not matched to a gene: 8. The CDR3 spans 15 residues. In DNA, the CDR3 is TGTGCCAGCAGCGCCTCCGGACAGGGGGCGAATGGCTACACCTTC. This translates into CASSASGQGANGYTF.

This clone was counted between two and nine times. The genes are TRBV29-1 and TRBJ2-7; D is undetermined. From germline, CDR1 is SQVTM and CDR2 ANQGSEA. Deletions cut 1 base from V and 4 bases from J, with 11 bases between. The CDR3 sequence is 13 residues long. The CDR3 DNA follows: TGCAGCGTTGAAGGACCGAATTTTTACGAGCAGTACTTC. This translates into CSVEGPNFYEQYF.

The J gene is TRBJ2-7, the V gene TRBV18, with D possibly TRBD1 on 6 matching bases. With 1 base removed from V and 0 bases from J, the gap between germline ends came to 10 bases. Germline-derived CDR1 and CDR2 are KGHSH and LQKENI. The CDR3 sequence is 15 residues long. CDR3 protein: CASSPQGVSSYEQYF. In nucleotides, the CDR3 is TGTGCCAGCTCACCACAGGGGGTCAGCTCCTACGAGCAGTACTTC.

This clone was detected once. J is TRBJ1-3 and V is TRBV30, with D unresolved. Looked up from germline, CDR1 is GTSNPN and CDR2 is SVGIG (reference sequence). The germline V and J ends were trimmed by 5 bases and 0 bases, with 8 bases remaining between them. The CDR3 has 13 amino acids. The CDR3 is CAWAHPSGNTIYF. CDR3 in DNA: TGTGCCTGGGCCCACCCCTCTGGAAACACCATATATTTT.

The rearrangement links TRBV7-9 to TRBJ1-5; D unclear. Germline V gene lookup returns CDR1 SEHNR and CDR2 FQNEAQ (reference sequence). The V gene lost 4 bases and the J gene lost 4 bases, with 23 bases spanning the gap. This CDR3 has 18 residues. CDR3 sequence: CASSYWVGIKPENQPQHF. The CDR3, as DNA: TGTGCCAGCAGCTATTGGGTAGGGATTAAGCCCGAAAATCAGCCCCAGCATTTT. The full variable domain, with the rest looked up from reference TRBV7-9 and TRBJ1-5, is DTGVSQNPRHKITKRGQNVTFRCDPISEHNRLYWYRQTLGQGPEFLTYFQNEAQLEKSRLLSDRFSAERPKGSFSTLEIQRTEQGDSAMYLCASSYWVGIKPENQPQHFGDGTRLSIL.

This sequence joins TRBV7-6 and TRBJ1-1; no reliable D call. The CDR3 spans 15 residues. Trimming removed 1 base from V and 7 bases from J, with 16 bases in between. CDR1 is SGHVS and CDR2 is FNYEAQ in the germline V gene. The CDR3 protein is CASSLGSTAEGEAFF. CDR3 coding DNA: TGTGCCAGCAGCTTAGGGTCGACCGCGGAAGGTGAAGCTTTCTTT.

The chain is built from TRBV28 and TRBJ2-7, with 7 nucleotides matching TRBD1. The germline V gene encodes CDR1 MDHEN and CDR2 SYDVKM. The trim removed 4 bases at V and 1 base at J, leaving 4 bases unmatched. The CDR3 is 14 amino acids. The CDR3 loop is CASSSTGFSYEQYF. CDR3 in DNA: TGTGCCAGCAGTTCGACAGGGTTTTCCTACGAGCAGTACTTC. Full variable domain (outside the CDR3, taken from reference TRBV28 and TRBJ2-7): DVKVTQSSRYLVKRTGEKVFLECVQDMDHENMFWYRQDPGLGLRLIYFSYDVKMKEKGDIPEGYSVSREKKERFSLILESASTNQTSMYLCASSSTGFSYEQYFGPGTRLTVT.

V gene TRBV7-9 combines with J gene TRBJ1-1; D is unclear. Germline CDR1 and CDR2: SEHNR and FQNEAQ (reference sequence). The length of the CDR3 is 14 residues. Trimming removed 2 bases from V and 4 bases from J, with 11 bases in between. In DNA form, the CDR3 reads TGTGCCAGCAGCTTACAGGATGTGGGCACTGAAGCTTTCTTT. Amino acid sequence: CASSLQDVGTEAFF.

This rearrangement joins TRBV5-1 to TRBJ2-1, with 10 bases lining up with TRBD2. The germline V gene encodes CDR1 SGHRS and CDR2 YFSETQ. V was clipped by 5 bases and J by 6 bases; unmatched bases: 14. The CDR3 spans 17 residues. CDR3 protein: CASRLAQGSGGPNEQFF. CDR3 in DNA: TGCGCCAGCAGGCTGGCCCAGGGTAGCGGGGGGCCCAATGAGCAGTTCTTC.

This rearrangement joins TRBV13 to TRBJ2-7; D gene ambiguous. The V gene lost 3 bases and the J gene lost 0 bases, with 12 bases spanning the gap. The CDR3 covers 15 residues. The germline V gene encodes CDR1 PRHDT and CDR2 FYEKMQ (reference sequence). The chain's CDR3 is CASSLTADSSYEQYF. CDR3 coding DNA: TGTGCCAGCAGCTTGACGGCGGATAGCTCCTACGAGCAGTACTTC.

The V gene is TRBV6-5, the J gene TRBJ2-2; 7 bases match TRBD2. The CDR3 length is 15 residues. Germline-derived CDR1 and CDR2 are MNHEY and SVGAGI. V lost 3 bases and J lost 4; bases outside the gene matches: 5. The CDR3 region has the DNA TGTGCCAGCAGTTATCGAGGGAGGGGCACCGGGGAGCTGTTTTTT. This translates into CASSYRGRGTGELFF.

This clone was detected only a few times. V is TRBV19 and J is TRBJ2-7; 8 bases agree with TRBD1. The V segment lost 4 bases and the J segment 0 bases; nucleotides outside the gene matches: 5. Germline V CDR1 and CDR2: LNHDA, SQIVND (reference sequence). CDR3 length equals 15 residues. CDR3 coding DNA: TGTGCCAGTAGTACCCGGGACAGGATCTCCTACGAGCAGTACTTC. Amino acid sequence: CASSTRDRISYEQYF.

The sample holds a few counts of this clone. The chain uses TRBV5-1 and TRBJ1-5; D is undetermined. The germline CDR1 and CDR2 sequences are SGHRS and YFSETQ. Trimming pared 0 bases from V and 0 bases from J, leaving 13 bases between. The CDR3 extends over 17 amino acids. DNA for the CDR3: TGCGCCAGCAGCTTGGGGTTAGCGGCGAATAGCAATCAGCCCCAGCATTTT. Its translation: CASSLGLAANSNQPQHF.

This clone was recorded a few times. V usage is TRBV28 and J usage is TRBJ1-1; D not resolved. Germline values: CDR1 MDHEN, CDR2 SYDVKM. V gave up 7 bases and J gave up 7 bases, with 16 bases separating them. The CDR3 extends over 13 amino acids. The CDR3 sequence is CASNPQTRLEAFF. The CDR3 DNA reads TGTGCCAGCAACCCCCAGACACGGCTTGAAGCTTTCTTT.

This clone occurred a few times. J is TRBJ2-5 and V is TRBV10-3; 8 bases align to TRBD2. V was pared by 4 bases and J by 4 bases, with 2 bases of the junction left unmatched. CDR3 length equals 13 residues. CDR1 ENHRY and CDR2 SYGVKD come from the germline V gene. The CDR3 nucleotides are TGTGCCATCAGTGGGGGGACTAGAGAGACCCAGTACTTC. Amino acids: CAISGGTRETQYF.

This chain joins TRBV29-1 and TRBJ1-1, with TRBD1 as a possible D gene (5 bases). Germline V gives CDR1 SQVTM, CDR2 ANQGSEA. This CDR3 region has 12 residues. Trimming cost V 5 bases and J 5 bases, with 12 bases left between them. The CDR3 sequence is CSVTSGETEAFF. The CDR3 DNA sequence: TGCAGCGTTACTTCGGGGGAGACTGAAGCTTTCTTT.

CDR3 coding DNA: TGTGCCAGTAGAACGACTAGCGGGGGAGGAGAGACCCAGTACTTC. Translated, it gives CASRTTSGGGETQYF. The V and J genes are TRBV19 and TRBJ2-5; 12 bases map to TRBD2. V shed 6 bases, J shed 4 bases, and the junction held 6 bases outside the gene matches. The CDR3 spans 15 residues. CDR1 and CDR2 (germline): LNHDA, SQIVND (reference sequence).

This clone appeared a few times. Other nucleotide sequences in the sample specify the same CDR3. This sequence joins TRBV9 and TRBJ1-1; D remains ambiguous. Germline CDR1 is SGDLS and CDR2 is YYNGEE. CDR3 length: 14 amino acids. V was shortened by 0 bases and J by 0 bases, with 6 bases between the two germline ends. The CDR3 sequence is CASSVASMNTEAFF. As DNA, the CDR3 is TGTGCCAGCAGCGTAGCGAGTATGAACACTGAAGCTTTCTTT.

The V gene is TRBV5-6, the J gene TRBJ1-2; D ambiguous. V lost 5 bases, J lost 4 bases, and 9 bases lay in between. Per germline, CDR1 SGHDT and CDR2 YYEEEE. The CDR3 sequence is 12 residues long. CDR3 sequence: CASSFGVYGYTF. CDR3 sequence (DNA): TGTGCCAGCAGTTTCGGGGTCTATGGCTACACCTTC.

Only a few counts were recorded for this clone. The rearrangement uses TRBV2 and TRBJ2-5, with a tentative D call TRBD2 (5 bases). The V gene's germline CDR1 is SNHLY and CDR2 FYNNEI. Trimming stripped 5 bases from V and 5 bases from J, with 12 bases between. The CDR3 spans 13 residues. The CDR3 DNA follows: TGTGCCAGCAGTCGAGGGTCTGAGGAGACCCAGTACTTC. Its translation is CASSRGSEETQYF.

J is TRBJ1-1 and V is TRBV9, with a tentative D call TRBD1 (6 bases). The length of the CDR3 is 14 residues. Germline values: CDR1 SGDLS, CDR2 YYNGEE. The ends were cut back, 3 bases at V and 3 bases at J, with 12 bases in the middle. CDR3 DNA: TGTGCCAGCAGCGGGGGACAAGGGTACACTGAAGCTTTCTTT. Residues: CASSGGQGYTEAFF.

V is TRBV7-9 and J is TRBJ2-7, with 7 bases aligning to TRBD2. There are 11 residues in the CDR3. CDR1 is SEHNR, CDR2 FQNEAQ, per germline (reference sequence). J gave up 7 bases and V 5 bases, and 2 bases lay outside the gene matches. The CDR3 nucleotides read TGTGCCAGCAGCCCAGCGGGGGAGCAGTACTTC. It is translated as CASSPAGEQYF. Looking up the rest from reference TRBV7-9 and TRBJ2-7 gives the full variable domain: DTGVSQNPRHKITKRGQNVTFRCDPISEHNRLYWYRQTLGQGPEFLTYFQNEAQLEKSRLLSDRFSAERPKGSFSTLEIQRTEQGDSAMYLCASSPAGEQYFGPGTRLTVT.

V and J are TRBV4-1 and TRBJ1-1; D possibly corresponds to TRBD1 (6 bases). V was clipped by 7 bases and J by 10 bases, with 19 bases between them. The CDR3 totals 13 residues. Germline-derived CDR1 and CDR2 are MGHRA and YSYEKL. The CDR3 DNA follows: TGCGCCAGCATCAGCTTAGGGGGTGGGTCAGCTTTCTTT. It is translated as CASISLGGGSAFF.

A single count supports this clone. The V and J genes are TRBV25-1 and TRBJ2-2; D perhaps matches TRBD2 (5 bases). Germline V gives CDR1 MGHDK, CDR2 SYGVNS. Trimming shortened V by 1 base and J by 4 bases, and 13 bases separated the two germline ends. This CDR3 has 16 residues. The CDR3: CASSESGWYSTGELFF. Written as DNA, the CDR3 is TGTGCCAGCAGTGAATCGGGGTGGTATTCCACCGGGGAGCTGTTTTTT.

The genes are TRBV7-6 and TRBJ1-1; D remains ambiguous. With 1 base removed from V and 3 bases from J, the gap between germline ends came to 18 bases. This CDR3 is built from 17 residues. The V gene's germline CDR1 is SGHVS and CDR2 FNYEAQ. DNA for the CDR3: TGTGCCAGCAGCTTAGTCTACTCAGCTCTGAAGGACACTGAAGCTTTCTTT. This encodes CASSLVYSALKDTEAFF.

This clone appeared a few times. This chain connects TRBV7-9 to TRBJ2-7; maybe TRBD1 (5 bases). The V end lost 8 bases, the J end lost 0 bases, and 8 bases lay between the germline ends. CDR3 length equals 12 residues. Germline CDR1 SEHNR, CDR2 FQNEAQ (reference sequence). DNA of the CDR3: TGTGCCAGCGGGGCACTCTCCTACGAGCAGTACTTC. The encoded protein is CASGALSYEQYF.

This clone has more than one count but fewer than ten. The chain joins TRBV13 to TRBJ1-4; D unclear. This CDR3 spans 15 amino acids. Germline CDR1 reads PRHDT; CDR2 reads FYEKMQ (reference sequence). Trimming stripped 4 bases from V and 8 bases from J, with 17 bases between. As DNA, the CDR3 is TGTGCCAGCAGCTCCGGCGGTAAGGGATGGGAAAAACTGTTTTTT. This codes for CASSSGGKGWEKLFF.

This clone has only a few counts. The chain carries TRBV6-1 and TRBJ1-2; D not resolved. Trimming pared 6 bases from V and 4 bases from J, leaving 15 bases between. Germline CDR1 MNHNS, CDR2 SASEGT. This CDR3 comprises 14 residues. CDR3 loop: CASRPSGASYGYTF. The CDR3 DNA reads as TGTGCCAGCAGGCCCTCAGGAGCGTCCTATGGCTACACCTTC.

The CDR3 spells CSVGAGASGELFF. CDR3 nucleotide sequence: TGCAGCGTTGGGGCTGGGGCCAGCGGGGAGCTGTTTTTT. The rearrangement links TRBV29-1 to TRBJ2-2; a weak D match, TRBD1 (5 bases). The CDR3 covers 13 residues. The germline V and J ends were trimmed by 4 bases and 7 bases, with 13 bases remaining between them. CDR1 and CDR2 from the germline V gene are SQVTM and ANQGSEA.

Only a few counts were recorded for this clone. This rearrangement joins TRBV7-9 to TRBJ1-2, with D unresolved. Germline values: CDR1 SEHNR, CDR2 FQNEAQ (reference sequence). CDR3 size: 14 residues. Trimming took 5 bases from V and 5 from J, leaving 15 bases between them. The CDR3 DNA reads TGTGCCAGCAGCCTGAGTTGGCAGGATTATGGCTACACCTTC. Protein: CASSLSWQDYGYTF.